This TCR beta chain was obtained from a study of T cell responses to AZD1222 COVID-19 vaccine. Second-dose schedules of about 4 or about 12 weeks were combined. Generated by immunoSEQ multiplex PCR, the TCRdb table keeps only in-frame clones and is missing some. This sample yields under 85,000 clones, of which about nine tenths are seen a single time; approximately 3.2% belongs to the top ten. Note on this clone: Antigen: not known.

Points from the study as a whole: Only five or six individuals given AZD1222 were seropositive at baseline. Donors, mostly white British, included more females; clonal diversity was possibly underestimated. The repertoires were collected only after the peak T cell response.

Between the trimmed V and J ends, which lost 5 bases and 3 bases, there was a span of 15 bases. Germline V gene lookup returns CDR1 SGHDT and CDR2 YYEEEE. This CDR3 contains 15 residues. The chain has TRBV5-6 and TRBJ2-1; D may be TRBD2 (5 bases). This material consisted of peripheral blood, taken 28 days after the second AZD1222 dose. This TCR was recovered from an adult who received the AZD1222 COVID-19 vaccine. This CDR3 reads CASSGLGENYNEQFF. For the CDR3, the DNA is TGTGCCAGCAGTGGACTTGGGGAGAACTACAATGAGCAGTTCTTC. The whole variable domain, remainder taken from reference TRBV5-6 and TRBJ2-1, is DAGVTQSPTHLIKTRGQQVTLRCSPKSGHDTVSWYQQALGQGPQFIFQYYEEEERQRGNFPDRFSGHQFPNYSSELNVNALLLGDSALYLCASSGLGENYNEQFFGPGTRLTVL.